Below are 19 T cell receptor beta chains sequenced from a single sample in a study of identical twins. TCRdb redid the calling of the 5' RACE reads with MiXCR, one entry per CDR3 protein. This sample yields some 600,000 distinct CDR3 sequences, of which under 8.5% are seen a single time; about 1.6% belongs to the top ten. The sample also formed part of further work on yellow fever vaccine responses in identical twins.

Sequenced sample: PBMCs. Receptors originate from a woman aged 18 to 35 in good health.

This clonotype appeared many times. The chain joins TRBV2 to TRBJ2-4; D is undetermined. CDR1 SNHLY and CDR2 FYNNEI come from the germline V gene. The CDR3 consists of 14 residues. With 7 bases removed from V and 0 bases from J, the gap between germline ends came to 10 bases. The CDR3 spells CASTAAEAKNIQYF. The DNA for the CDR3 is TGTGCCAGCACCGCGGCGGAAGCCAAAAACATTCAGTACTTC.

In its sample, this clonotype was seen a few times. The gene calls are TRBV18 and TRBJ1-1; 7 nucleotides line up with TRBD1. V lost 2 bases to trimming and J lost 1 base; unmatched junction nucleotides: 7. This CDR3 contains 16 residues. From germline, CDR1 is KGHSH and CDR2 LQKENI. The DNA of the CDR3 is TGTGCCAGCTCACCAAGCGAACAGGGGAGGAACACTGAAGCTTTCTTT. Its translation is CASSPSEQGRNTEAFF.

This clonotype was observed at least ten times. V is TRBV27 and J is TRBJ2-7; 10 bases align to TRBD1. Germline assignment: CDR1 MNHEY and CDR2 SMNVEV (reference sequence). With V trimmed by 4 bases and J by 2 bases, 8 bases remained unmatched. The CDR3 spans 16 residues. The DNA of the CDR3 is TGTGCCAGCAGTTCACCCTCGGGACAGGGGACCTACGAGCAGTACTTC. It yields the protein CASSSPSGQGTYEQYF.

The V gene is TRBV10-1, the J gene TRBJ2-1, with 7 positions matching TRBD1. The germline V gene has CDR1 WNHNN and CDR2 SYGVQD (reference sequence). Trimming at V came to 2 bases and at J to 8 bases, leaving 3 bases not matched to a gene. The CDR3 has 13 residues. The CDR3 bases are TGCGCCAGCAGTGAGACAGGGGAGTATGAGCAGTTCTTC. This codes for CASSETGEYEQFF.

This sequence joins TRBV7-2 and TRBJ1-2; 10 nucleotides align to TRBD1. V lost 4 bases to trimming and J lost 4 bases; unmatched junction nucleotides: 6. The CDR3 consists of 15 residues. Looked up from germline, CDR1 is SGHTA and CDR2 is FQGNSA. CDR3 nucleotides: TGTGCCAGCAGCTCAGCCGGGACAGGGGTCTATGGCTACACCTTC. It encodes CASSSAGTGVYGYTF. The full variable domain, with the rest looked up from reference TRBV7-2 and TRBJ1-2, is GAGVSQSPSNKVTEKGKDVELRCDPISGHTALYWYRQSLGQGLEFLIYFQGNSAPDKSGLPSDRFSAERTGGSVSTLTIQRTQQEDSAVYLCASSSAGTGVYGYTFGSGTRLTVV.

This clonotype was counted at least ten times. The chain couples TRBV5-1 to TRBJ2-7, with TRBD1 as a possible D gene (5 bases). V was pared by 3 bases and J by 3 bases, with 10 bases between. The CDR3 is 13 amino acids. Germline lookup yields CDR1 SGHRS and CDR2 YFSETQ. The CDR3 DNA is TGCGCCAGCAGCTACAATAGGGGCTACGAGCAGTACTTC. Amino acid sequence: CASSYNRGYEQYF.

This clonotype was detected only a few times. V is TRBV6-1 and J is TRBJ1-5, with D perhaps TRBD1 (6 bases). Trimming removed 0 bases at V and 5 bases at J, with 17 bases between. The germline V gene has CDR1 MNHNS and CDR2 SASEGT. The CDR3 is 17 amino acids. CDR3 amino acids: CASSEAPGEGGDQPQHF. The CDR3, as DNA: TGTGCCAGCAGTGAAGCCCCCGGGGAGGGGGGAGATCAGCCCCAGCATTTT.

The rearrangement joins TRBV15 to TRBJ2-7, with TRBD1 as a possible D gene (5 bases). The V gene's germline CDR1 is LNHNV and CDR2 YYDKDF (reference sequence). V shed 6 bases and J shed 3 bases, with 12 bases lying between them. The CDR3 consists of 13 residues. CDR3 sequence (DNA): TGTGCCACCAGTCAGGGTGTCGGCTACGAGCAGTACTTC. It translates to CATSQGVGYEQYF.

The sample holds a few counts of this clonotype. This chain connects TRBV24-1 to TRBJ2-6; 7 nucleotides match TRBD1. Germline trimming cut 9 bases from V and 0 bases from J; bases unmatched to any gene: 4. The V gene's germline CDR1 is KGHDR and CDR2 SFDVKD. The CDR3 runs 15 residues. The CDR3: CATRDSNSGANVLTF. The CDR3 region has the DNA TGTGCCACCCGGGACAGTAACTCTGGGGCCAACGTCCTGACTTTC.

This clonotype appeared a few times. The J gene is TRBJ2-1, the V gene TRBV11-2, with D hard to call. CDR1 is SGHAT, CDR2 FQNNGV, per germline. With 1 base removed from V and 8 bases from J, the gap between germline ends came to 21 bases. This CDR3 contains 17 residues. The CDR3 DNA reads TGTGCCAGCAGCTTAGTACCCGGCGTCCCTATCATCGATGAGCAGTTCTTC. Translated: CASSLVPGVPIIDEQFF.

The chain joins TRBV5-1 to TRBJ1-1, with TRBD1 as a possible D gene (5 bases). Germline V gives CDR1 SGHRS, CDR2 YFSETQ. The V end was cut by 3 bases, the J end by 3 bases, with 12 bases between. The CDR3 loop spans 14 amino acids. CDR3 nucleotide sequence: TGCGCCAGCAGCTGGGGGGGGTCGGACACTGAAGCTTTCTTT. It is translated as CASSWGGSDTEAFF.

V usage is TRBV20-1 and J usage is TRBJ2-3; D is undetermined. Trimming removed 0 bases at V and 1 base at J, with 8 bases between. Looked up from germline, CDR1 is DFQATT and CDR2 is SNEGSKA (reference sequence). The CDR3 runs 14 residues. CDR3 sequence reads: CSAREVVGTDTQYF. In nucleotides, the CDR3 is TGCAGTGCTAGAGAGGTGGTTGGCACAGATACGCAGTATTTT.

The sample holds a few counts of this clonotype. CDR3 DNA: TGTGCCAGCAGTTTACAGGGGTTAACGGCTGAAGCTTTCTTT. This encodes CASSLQGLTAEAFF. The chain is built from TRBV12-3 or TRBV12-4 and TRBJ1-1; possibly TRBD1 for D (6 bases). This CDR3 spans 14 amino acids. V lost 2 bases, J lost 6 bases, and 13 bases lay in between.

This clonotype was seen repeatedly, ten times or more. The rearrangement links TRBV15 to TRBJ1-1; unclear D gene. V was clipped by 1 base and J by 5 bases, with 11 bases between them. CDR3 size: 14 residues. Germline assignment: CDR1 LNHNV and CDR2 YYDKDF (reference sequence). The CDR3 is CATSRAGGRTEAFF. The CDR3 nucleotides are TGTGCCACCAGCAGAGCCGGTGGGCGGACTGAAGCTTTCTTT.

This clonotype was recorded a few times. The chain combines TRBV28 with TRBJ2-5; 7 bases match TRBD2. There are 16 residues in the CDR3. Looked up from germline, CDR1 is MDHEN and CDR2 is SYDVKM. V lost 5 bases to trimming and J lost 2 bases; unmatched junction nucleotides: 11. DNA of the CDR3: TGTGCCAGCAGTCTTCCCGCTTGGGGGGGACAAGAGACCCAGTACTTC. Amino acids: CASSLPAWGGQETQYF.

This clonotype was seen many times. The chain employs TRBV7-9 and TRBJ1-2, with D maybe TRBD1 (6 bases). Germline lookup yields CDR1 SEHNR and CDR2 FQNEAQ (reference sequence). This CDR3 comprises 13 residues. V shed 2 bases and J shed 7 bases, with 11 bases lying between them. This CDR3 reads CASSLNQGPGYTF. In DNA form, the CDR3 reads TGTGCCAGCAGCTTAAACCAGGGGCCTGGCTACACCTTC. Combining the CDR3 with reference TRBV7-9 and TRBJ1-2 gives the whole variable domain DTGVSQNPRHKITKRGQNVTFRCDPISEHNRLYWYRQTLGQGPEFLTYFQNEAQLEKSRLLSDRFSAERPKGSFSTLEIQRTEQGDSAMYLCASSLNQGPGYTFGSGTRLTVV.

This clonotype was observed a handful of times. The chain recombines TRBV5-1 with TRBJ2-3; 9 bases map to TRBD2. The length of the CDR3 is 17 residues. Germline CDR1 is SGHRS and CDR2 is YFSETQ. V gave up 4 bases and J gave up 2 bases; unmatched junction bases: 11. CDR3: CASSPTAGGPSTDTQYF. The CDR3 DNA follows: TGCGCCAGCAGCCCGACAGCGGGGGGCCCCTCCACAGATACGCAGTATTTT.

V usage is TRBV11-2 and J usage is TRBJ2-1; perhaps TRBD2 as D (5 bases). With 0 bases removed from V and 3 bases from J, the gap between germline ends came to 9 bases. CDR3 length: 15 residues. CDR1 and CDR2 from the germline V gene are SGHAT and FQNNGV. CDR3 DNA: TGTGCCAGCAGCTTAGAGGTTAGCGTCTACAATGAGCAGTTCTTC. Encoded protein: CASSLEVSVYNEQFF.

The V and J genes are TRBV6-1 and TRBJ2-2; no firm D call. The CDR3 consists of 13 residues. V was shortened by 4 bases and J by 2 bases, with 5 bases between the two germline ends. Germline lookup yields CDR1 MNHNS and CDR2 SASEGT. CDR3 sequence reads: CASSVANTGELFF. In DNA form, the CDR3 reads TGTGCCAGCAGTGTGGCCAACACCGGGGAGCTGTTTTTT.